This TCR beta chain emerged from a study of T cell changes during pregnancy in multiple sclerosis. The table came from immunoSEQ multiplex PCR; TCRdb's copy has only in-frame clones and leaves some out. In the table there are about 100,000 clones, 80% to 95% of which are singletons. Germline V gene data show CDR1 as SGHAT and CDR2 as FQNNGV. Trimming pared 0 bases from V and 1 base from J, leaving 6 bases between. This CDR3 comprises 14 residues. Sequencing was performed on peripheral blood, taken in the third trimester of pregnancy. The clonotype originates from a female donor in good health, enrolled as a control in a pregnancy study. The chain recombines TRBV11-2 with TRBJ1-2; no firm D call. CDR3 DNA sequence: TGTGCCAGCAGCTTAGACAGAAGTAACTATGGCTACACCTTC. Protein sequence: CASSLDRSNYGYTF. Variable domain in full (rest from reference TRBV11-2 and TRBJ1-2): EAGVAQSPRYKIIEKRQSVAFWCNPISGHATLYWYQQILGQGPKLLIQFQNNGVVDDSQLPKDRFSAERLKGVDSTLKIQPAKLEDSAVYLCASSLDRSNYGYTFGSGTRLTVV.